This T cell receptor beta chain was identified during a study of chronic HIV infection and antiretroviral therapy. TCRdb used MiXCR to reprocess the 5' RACE reads, holding one entry per CDR3 protein. The data show 30,000 to 35,000 distinct CDR3 sequences, about 8.6% seen once. V was pared by 7 bases and J by 2 bases, with 9 bases between. This CDR3 is 13 amino acids long. Germline CDR1 and CDR2: KGHDR and SFDVKD. This chain links TRBV24-1 with TRBJ2-3; D possibly matches TRBD1 or TRBD2 (5 bases each). What was sequenced was peripheral blood. This TCR came from an adult who had HIV and had not received antiretroviral therapy, or was an uninfected healthy control (not recorded which). The CDR3 DNA reads as TGTGCCACCAGGGGACCAGTCACAGATACGCAGTATTTT. The encoded protein is CATRGPVTDTQYF.